This T cell receptor beta chain appears in the sequencing data of a study of CXCR3-negative and CXCR3-positive naive CD8 T cells. Study-level findings and limits: TCR strength was inferred from TRB CDR3 properties, while surface CD5 was comparable between naive subsets. The study found that naive CXCR3-negative and CXCR3-positive cells shared TRBV-TRBJ usage, while memory cells differed. More hydrophobic TRB CDR3s occurred in CXCR3-positive than in CXCR3-negative naive cells.

All TRB cDNA libraries came from 5' RACE performed with UMI labels. TCRdb reprocessed the 5' RACE reads; each CDR3 protein has one entry and no DNA is given. The sample data list under 150,000 distinct CDR3 sequences. About this clonotype: The antigen is undetermined.

Germline V gene data show CDR1 as SGHVS and CDR2 as FQNEAQ. The CDR3 runs to 17 residues. Subsets of CD8+ T cells were each sorted in triplicate at around 320,000 cells apiece. The origin of this receptor is a human donor in good health. Some clones in this sample may be carry-over from other donors' samples. This rearrangement joins TRBV7-8 to TRBJ2-2; the TRBD2 assignment by TCRdb is unverifiable without DNA. Material for sequencing was naive CXCR3+ CD8+ T cells from blood. Stated subset: CD45RO-CCR7+CD27+CD95- naive CD8+ T cells expressing CXCR3 (TNR3+). CDR3 loop: CASSPRRGGEVTGELFF.